The 17 T cell receptor beta chains reported below all come from one sample, sequenced in a study of blood T cell repertoires in COVID-19. The method was immunoSEQ multiplex PCR; TCRdb's version includes in-frame clones alone and lacks a portion of them. The sample has some 100,000 clones; almost 85% are singletons. Sequencing input: peripheral blood. Source of these receptors: a man in his fifties or sixties with active or convalescent COVID-19.

The chain joins TRBV4-1 to TRBJ1-1; the D gene is possibly TRBD1 (6 bases). CDR1 is MGHRA and CDR2 is YSYEKL in the germline V gene. V lost 0 bases, J lost 4 bases, and 15 bases lay in between. This CDR3 is built from 16 residues. In nucleotides, the CDR3 is TGCGCCAGCAGCCAAGACAGGGGATTTGTTGCCACTGAAGCTTTCTTT. Translating gives CASSQDRGFVATEAFF.

The chain combines TRBV12-5 with TRBJ2-1; TRBD2 aligns across 16 bases. The V gene's germline CDR1 is LGHNT and CDR2 FRNRAP. CDR3 length: 18 amino acids. V was clipped by 3 bases and J by 4 bases; unmatched bases: 6. The CDR3 protein is CASGFSGTSGGGYNEQFF. The CDR3 region has the DNA TGTGCTAGTGGTTTTTCCGGGACTAGCGGGGGGGGATACAATGAGCAGTTCTTC.

Concerning this clone itself: It is likely a read error: a sequence one base away is far more abundant. The chain is built from TRBV13 and TRBJ2-1, with 7 bases matching TRBD1. CDR1 and CDR2 (germline): PRHDT, FYEKMQ (reference sequence). CDR3 length equals 15 residues. With 4 bases clipped from V and 0 bases from J, the junction kept 3 bases outside the gene matches. The DNA for the CDR3 is TGTGCCAGCAGCTACCGGGACAGCTCCTACAATGAGCAGTTCTTC. It is translated as CASSYRDSSYNEQFF.

The J gene is TRBJ2-1, the V gene TRBV28, with D perhaps matching TRBD1 (7 bases). V lost 7 bases, J lost 4 bases, and 8 bases lay in between. Germline CDR1 is MDHEN and CDR2 is SYDVKM. CDR3 length: 12 amino acids. The CDR3 here is CASTGGYNEQFF. The CDR3 DNA reads as TGTGCCAGCACAGGGGGGTACAATGAGCAGTTCTTC. The whole variable domain, filled in from reference TRBV28 and TRBJ2-1, reads DVKVTQSSRYLVKRTGEKVFLECVQDMDHENMFWYRQDPGLGLRLIYFSYDVKMKEKGDIPEGYSVSREKKERFSLILESASTNQTSMYLCASTGGYNEQFFGPGTRLTVL.

The chain uses TRBV7-6 and TRBJ1-6; D ambiguous. The V gene lost 1 base and the J gene lost 3 bases, with 7 bases spanning the gap. The germline V gene has CDR1 SGHVS and CDR2 FNYEAQ. This CDR3 has 15 residues. The CDR3 nucleotides are TGTGCCAGCAGCTTAGGCCGGGACTATAATTCACCCCTCCACTTT. It is translated as CASSLGRDYNSPLHF.

The rearrangement links TRBV7-2 to TRBJ1-2; D is unclear. The CDR3 length is 14 residues. Germline loops: CDR1 SGHTA, CDR2 FQGNSA. With 1 base removed from V and 3 bases from J, the gap between germline ends came to 9 bases. The CDR3 DNA is TGTGCCAGCAGCTTAGTGGTGGGAGACTATGGCTACACCTTC. Protein sequence: CASSLVVGDYGYTF.

This clone has just one count. This chain uses TRBV18 with TRBJ1-5; a weak D match, TRBD1 (5 bases). Per the germline V gene, CDR1 is KGHSH and CDR2 is LQKENI. The CDR3 totals 14 residues. Trimming stripped 5 bases from V and 3 bases from J, with 11 bases between. This CDR3 is CASSAGRLNQPQHF. The CDR3 DNA sequence: TGTGCCAGCTCAGCGGGACGGCTCAATCAGCCCCAGCATTTT.

The V gene is TRBV18, the J gene TRBJ2-7; 10 bases map to TRBD1. The CDR3 contains 15 residues. Trimming removed 3 bases from V and 7 bases from J; junction bases left unmatched: 9. From germline, CDR1 is KGHSH and CDR2 LQKENI. In DNA, the CDR3 is TGTGCCAGCTCACCCTTGGACAGGGGGTATCGGGAGCAGTACTTC. Translating it yields CASSPLDRGYREQYF.

This chain connects TRBV28 to TRBJ1-2; 9 positions match TRBD1. CDR1 and CDR2 (germline): MDHEN, SYDVKM. The CDR3 loop spans 15 amino acids. Trimming took 6 bases from V and 4 from J; bases not matched to a gene: 9. The CDR3 DNA reads as TGTGCCAGCAGCTCTGATCAGACAGGGGGCTATGGCTACACCTTC. Amino acid sequence: CASSSDQTGGYGYTF.

The chain carries TRBV19 and TRBJ2-3; 7 positions match TRBD1. With V trimmed by 6 bases and J by 5 bases, 8 bases remained unmatched. Germline CDR1 LNHDA, CDR2 SQIVND (reference sequence). The CDR3 extends over 14 amino acids. The CDR3 is CASRREGAEDTQYF. CDR3 in DNA: TGTGCCAGTAGGCGCGAGGGGGCAGAAGATACGCAGTATTTT.

The V gene is TRBV11-2, the J gene TRBJ2-1; TRBD1 matches at 7 bases. The CDR3 spans 14 residues. Per germline, CDR1 SGHAT and CDR2 FQNNGV. V was pared by 0 bases and J by 15 bases, with 11 bases of the junction left unmatched. The CDR3 DNA reads as TGTGCCAGCAGCTTAGAGGCTGCTAGCCAGGGGGTGTTCTTC. It yields the protein CASSLEAASQGVFF.

In nucleotides, the CDR3 is TGTGCCAGTAGTATAGGGACAGGGCATCAGCCCCAGCATTTT. Translated, it gives CASSIGTGHQPQHF. The rearrangement uses TRBV19 and TRBJ1-5; TRBD1 matches at 8 bases. The CDR3 sequence is 14 residues long. Per germline, CDR1 LNHDA and CDR2 SQIVND (reference sequence). The J segment lost 5 bases and the V segment lost 1 base, leaving 1 base of the junction unmatched.

The J gene is TRBJ2-1, the V gene TRBV19, with 9 positions matching TRBD1. Germline assignment: CDR1 LNHDA and CDR2 SQIVND (reference sequence). There are 16 residues in the CDR3. The V and J ends lost 3 bases and 8 bases, in that order; junction bases with no gene match: 11. DNA of the CDR3: TGTGCCAGTAGTATCCGGGGACAGGGTGTGTCGGATGAGCAGTTCTTC. This gives the protein CASSIRGQGVSDEQFF.

The V gene is TRBV7-8, the J gene TRBJ2-5; TRBD1 agrees at 7 bases. The CDR3 sequence is 17 residues long. Germline CDR1 and CDR2: SGHVS and FQNEAQ. J gave up 3 bases and V 4 bases, and 14 bases lay outside the gene matches. This CDR3 is CASSSSWTGRSKETQYF. In DNA, the CDR3 is TGTGCCAGCAGCTCCTCATGGACAGGCCGATCAAAAGAGACCCAGTACTTC.

V is TRBV7-2 and J is TRBJ2-6; no clear D. Germline V gene data show CDR1 as SGHTA and CDR2 as FQGNSA. V lost 8 bases and J 3 bases, leaving 8 bases between the germline ends. The CDR3 is 13 amino acids. CDR3 loop: CASCVGGANVLTF. The CDR3 bases are TGTGCCAGCTGCGTCGGTGGGGCCAACGTCCTGACTTTC.

This clone was detected a few times. The chain recombines TRBV6-1 with TRBJ1-1; unclear D gene. Germline values: CDR1 MNHNS, CDR2 SASEGT. V lost 0 bases, J lost 5 bases, and 10 bases lay in between. This CDR3 is 14 amino acids long. Here the CDR3 DNA reads TGTGCCAGCAGTGAAGCAAGCACCCTAACTGAAGCTTTCTTT. It yields the protein CASSEASTLTEAFF.

J is TRBJ1-2 and V is TRBV21-1; TRBD1, the table's D call, lacks a check against the DNA. TRBV21-1 is a documented pseudogene. The CDR3 totals 13 residues. The CDR3 coding sequence is TGTGCCAGCAGCAAGTCAGAGACAGGGCTCGACACCTTC. It translates to CASSKSETGLDTF.